This TCR beta chain appears in the sequencing data of a study of cytomegalovirus exposure and HLA in healthy donors. Across the study: Roughly 180 million T cells yielded 110 million or so unique TCR beta sequences in earlier analysis.

CDR3 length: 15 residues. The V gene lost 0 bases and the J gene lost 6 bases, with 11 bases spanning the gap. In germline, CDR1 is MNHEY, CDR2 SMNVEV (reference sequence). The study, taken as a whole, reports: The study carried out a later analysis of TCR beta sequences. It associated roughly 17,000 of them with specific HLA alleles at a false discovery rate of 0.05. Reported results showed that the classifier diagnosed cytomegalovirus status with high specificity and sensitivity.

It was with 60 Vbeta and 13 Jbeta primers that the PCR ran. TCRdb's copy holds only in-frame clones and misses some; the assay was immunoSEQ multiplex PCR. Of 100,000 or so clones listed, around 85% are singletons. The sample holds a few counts of this clone. Its target is unknown. The sequence was obtained from a man aged 35 to 55 in good health and CMV-seropositive. The material sequenced was PBMCs. V and J are TRBV27 and TRBJ2-2; possible D gene TRBD1, 6 bases. CDR3 coding DNA: TGTGCCAGCAGTTTATCTCTGGGGGCCCCCGGGGAGCTGTTTTTT. Translating it yields CASSLSLGAPGELFF.